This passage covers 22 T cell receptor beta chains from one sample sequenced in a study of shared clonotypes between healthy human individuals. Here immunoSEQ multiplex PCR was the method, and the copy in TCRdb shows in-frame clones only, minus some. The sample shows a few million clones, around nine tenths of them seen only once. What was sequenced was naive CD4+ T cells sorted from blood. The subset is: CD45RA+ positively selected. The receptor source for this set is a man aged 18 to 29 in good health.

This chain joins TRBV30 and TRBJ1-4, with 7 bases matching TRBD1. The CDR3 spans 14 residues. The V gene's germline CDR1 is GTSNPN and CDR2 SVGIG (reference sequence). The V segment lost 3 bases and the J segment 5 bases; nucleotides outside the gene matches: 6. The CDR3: CAWSRGQINEKLFF. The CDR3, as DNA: TGTGCCTGGAGCAGGGGACAGATAAATGAAAAACTGTTTTTT.

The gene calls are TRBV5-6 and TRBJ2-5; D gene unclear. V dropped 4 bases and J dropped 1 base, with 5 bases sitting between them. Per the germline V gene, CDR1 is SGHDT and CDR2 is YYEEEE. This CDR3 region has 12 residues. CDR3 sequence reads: CASSRFQETQYF. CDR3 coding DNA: TGTGCCAGCAGCCGGTTCCAAGAGACCCAGTACTTC.

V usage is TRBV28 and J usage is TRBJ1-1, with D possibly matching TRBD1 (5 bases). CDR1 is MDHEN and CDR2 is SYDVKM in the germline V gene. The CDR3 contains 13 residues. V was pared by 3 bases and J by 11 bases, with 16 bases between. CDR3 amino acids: CASSFLAGMRAFF. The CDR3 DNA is TGTGCCAGCAGTTTCTTGGCAGGGATGAGGGCTTTCTTT.

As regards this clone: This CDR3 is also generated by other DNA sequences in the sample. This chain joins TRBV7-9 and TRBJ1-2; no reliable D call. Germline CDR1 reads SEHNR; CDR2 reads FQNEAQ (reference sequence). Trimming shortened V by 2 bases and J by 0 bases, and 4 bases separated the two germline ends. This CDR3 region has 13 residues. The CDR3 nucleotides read TGTGCCAGCAGCTTAAGCACTAACTATGGCTACACCTTC. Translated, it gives CASSLSTNYGYTF.

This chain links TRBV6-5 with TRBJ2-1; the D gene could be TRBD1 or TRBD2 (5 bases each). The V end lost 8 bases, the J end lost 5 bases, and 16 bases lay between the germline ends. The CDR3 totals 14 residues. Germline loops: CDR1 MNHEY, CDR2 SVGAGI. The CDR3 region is CASSTADVDNEQFF. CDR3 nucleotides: TGTGCCAGCTCGACAGCGGACGTCGACAATGAGCAGTTCTTC.

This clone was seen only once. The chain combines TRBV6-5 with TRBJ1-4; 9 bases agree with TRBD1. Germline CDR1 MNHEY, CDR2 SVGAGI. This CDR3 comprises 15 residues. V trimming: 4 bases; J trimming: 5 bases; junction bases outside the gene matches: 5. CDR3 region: CASSLTGTGNEKLFF. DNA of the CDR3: TGTGCCAGCAGTTTAACCGGGACAGGGAATGAAAAACTGTTTTTT.

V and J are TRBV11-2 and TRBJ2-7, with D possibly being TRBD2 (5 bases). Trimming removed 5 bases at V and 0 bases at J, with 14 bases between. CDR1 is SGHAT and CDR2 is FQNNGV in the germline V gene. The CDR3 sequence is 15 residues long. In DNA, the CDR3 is TGTGCCAGCAGCGTTGGGAGTGCGGTCTCCTACGAGCAGTACTTC. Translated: CASSVGSAVSYEQYF.

CDR3 amino acids: CASSFSSGTGANVLTF. In DNA form, the CDR3 reads TGCGCCAGCAGCTTCTCGTCGGGTACCGGGGCCAACGTCCTGACTTTC. The gene calls are TRBV5-1 and TRBJ2-6, with D hard to call. Germline V gene data show CDR1 as SGHRS and CDR2 as YFSETQ. The CDR3 covers 16 residues. V dropped 2 bases and J dropped 4 bases, with 13 bases sitting between them.

CDR3 DNA: TGTGCCAGCAGTGAAGTAGCAGTTAATTCCCACGAGCAGTACTTC. It yields the protein CASSEVAVNSHEQYF. The rearrangement joins TRBV6-1 to TRBJ2-7; D gene unclear. This CDR3 region has 15 residues. Per germline, CDR1 MNHNS and CDR2 SASEGT. V was clipped by 1 base and J by 5 bases, with 15 bases between them.

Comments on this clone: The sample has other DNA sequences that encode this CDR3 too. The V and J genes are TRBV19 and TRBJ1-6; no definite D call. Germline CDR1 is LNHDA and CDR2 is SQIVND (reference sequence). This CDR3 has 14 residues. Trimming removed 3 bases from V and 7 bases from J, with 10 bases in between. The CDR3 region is CASSIGPGNSPLHF. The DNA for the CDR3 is TGTGCCAGTAGTATCGGGCCGGGGAATTCACCCCTCCACTTT.

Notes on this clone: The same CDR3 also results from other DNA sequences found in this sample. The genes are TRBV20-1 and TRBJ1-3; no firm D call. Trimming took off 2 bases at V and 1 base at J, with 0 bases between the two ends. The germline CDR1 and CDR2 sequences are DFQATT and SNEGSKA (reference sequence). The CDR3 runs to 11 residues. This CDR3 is CSARSGNTIYF. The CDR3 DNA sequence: TGCAGTGCTAGATCTGGAAACACCATATATTTT.

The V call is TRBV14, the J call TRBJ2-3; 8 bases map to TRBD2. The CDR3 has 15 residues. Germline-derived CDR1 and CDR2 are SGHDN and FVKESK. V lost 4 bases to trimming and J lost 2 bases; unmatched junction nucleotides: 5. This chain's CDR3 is CASSPSGRYTDTQYF. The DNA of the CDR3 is TGTGCCAGCAGCCCCAGCGGGAGATACACAGATACGCAGTATTTT.

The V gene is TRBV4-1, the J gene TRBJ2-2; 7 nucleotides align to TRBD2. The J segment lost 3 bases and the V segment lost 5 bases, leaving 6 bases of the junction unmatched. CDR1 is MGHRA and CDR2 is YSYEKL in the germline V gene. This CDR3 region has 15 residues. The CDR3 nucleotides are TGCGCCAGCAGCTTGCAGCGGGGAGACACCGGGGAGCTGTTTTTT. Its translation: CASSLQRGDTGELFF.

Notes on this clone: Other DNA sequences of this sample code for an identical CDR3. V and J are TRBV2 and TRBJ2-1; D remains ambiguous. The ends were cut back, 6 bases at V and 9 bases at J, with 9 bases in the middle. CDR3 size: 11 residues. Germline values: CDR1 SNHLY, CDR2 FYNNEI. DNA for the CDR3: TGTGCCAGCAGCGGTGGTGGTGAGCAGTTCTTC. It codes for CASSGGGEQFF.

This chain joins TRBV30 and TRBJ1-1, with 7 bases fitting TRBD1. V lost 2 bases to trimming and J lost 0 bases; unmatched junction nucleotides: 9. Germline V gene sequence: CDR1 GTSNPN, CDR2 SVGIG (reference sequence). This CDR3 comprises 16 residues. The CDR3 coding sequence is TGTGCCTGGAGTCCGTCGACAGGGTCCATGAACACTGAAGCTTTCTTT. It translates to CAWSPSTGSMNTEAFF.

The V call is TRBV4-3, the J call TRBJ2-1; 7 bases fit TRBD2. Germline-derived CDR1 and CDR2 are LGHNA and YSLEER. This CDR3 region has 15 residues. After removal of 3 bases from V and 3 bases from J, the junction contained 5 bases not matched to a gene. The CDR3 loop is CASSQLGLLYNEQFF. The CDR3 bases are TGCGCCAGCAGCCAGCTGGGACTACTCTACAATGAGCAGTTCTTC.

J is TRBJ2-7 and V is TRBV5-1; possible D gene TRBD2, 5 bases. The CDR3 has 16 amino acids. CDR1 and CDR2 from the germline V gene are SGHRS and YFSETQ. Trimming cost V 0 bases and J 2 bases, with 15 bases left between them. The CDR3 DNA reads TGCGCCAGCAGCTTGGGGGCTAGCTCAAACGCCTACGAGCAGTACTTC. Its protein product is CASSLGASSNAYEQYF. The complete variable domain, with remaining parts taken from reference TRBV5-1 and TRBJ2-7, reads KAGVTQTPRYLIKTRGQQVTLSCSPISGHRSVSWYQQTPGQGLQFLFEYFSETQRNKGNFPGRFSGRQFSNSRSEMNVSTLELGDSALYLCASSLGASSNAYEQYFGPGTRLTVT.

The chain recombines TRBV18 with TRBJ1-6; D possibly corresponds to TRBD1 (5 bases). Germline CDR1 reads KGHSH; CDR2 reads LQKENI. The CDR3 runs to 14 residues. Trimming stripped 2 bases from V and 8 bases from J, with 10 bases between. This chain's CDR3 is CASSPGGGDSPLHF. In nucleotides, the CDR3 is TGTGCCAGCTCACCAGGGGGTGGTGATTCACCCCTCCACTTT.

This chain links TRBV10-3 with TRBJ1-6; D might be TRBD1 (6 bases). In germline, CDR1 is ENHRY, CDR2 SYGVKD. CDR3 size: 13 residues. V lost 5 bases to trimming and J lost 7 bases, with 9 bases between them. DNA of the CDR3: TGTGCCATCAGTCCGCAGGGGAATTCACCCCTCCACTTT. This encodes CAISPQGNSPLHF.

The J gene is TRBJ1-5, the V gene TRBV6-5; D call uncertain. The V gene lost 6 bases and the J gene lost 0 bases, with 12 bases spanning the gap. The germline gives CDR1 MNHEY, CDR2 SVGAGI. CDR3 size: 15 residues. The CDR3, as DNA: TGTGCCAGCAGGGACTACTGGAATAGCAATCAGCCCCAGCATTTT. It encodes CASRDYWNSNQPQHF.

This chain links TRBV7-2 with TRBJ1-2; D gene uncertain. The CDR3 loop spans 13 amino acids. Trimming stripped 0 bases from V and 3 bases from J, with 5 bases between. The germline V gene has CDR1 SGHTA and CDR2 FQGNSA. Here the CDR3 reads CASSLAGYYGYTF. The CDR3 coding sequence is TGTGCCAGCAGCTTAGCAGGATACTATGGCTACACCTTC.

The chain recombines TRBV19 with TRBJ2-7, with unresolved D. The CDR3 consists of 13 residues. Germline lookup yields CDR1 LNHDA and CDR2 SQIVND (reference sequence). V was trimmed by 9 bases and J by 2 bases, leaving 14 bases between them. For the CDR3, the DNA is TGTGCCAGCGCCGGACGGTTCACCTACGAGCAGTACTTC. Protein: CASAGRFTYEQYF. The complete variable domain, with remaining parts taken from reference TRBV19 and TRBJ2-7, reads DGGITQSPKYLFRKEGQNVTLSCEQNLNHDAMYWYRQDPGQGLRLIYYSQIVNDFQKGDIAEGYSVSREKKESFPLTVTSAQKNPTAFYLCASAGRFTYEQYFGPGTRLTVT.